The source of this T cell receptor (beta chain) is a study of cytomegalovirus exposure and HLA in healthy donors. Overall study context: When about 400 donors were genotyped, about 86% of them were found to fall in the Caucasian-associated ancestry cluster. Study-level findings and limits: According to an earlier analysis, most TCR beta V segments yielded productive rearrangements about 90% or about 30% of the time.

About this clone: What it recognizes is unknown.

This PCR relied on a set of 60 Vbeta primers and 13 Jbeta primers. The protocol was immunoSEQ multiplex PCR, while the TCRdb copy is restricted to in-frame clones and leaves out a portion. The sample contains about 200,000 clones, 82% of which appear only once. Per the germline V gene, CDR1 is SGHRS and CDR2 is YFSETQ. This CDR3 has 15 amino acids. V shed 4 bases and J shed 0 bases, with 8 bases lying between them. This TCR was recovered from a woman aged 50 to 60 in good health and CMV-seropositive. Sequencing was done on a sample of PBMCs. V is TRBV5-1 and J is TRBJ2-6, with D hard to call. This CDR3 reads CASSDTISGANVLTF. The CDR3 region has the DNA TGCGCCAGCAGCGACACGATCTCTGGGGCCAACGTCCTGACTTTC.